The 6 T cell receptor beta chains in this list originate from one sample, sequenced in a study of blood T cell repertoires in COVID-19. Measured with immunoSEQ multiplex PCR; TCRdb has only the in-frame clones, and not every one. The profile covers under 200,000 clones, with 85% to 90% appearing a single time and around 0.99% taken by the ten largest. The sample taken for sequencing was peripheral blood. The receptors were gathered from a young man with acute or convalescent COVID-19.

The chain recombines TRBV6-6 with TRBJ1-1; D gene ambiguous. V was shortened by 7 bases and J by 4 bases, with 13 bases between the two germline ends. CDR3 size: 13 residues. Germline CDR1 is MNHNY and CDR2 is SVGAGI (reference sequence). CDR3 region: CASTAGGATEAFF. The CDR3 DNA reads TGTGCCAGCACCGCCGGAGGTGCCACTGAAGCTTTCTTT.

The J gene is TRBJ2-4, the V gene TRBV5-5; D perhaps matches TRBD2 (7 bases). Trimming took off 0 bases at V and 3 bases at J, with 13 bases between the two ends. From germline, CDR1 is SGHKS and CDR2 YYEKEE (reference sequence). The CDR3 totals 16 residues. CDR3: CASSLAGGAGKNIQYF. CDR3 sequence (DNA): TGTGCCAGCAGCTTGGCGGGGGGCGCGGGCAAAAACATTCAGTACTTC.

J is TRBJ2-2 and V is TRBV30; a weak D match, TRBD1 (5 bases). V lost 1 base and J 6 bases, leaving 9 bases between the germline ends. The CDR3 runs 13 residues. The germline gives CDR1 GTSNPN, CDR2 SVGIG (reference sequence). Written as DNA, the CDR3 is TGTGCCTGGAGTGGTCAGGGTTCCGGGGAGCTGTTTTTT. Encoded protein: CAWSGQGSGELFF.

V usage is TRBV28 and J usage is TRBJ2-7; D not resolved. The V gene's germline CDR1 is MDHEN and CDR2 SYDVKM. The CDR3 has 14 residues. Trimming took off 5 bases at V and 0 bases at J, with 11 bases between the two ends. CDR3: CASSHSLSSYEQYV. The CDR3 nucleotides read TGTGCCAGCAGTCACTCACTTAGCTCCTACGAGCAGTACGTC.

The chain joins TRBV25-1 to TRBJ2-1, with a possible D match to TRBD1 (6 bases). The CDR3 covers 16 residues. Germline lookup yields CDR1 MGHDK and CDR2 SYGVNS. Trimming took 3 bases from V and 2 from J, leaving 14 bases between them. The CDR3 here is CASSEWGLGAYNEQFF. The DNA of the CDR3 is TGTGCCAGCAGTGAGTGGGGGCTGGGAGCCTACAATGAGCAGTTCTTC. Filled out from reference TRBV25-1 and TRBJ2-1, the complete variable domain reads EADIYQTPRYLVIGTGKKITLECSQTMGHDKMYWYQQDPGMELHLIHYSYGVNSTEKGDLSSESTVSRIRTEHFPLTLESARPSHTSQYLCASSEWGLGAYNEQFFGPGTRLTVL.

The V call is TRBV2, the J call TRBJ1-6; 7 bases align to TRBD1. This CDR3 has 15 amino acids. V shed 7 bases, J shed 10 bases, and the junction held 13 bases outside the gene matches. Looked up from germline, CDR1 is SNHLY and CDR2 is FYNNEI. The CDR3 protein is CASNSEQGIRSPLHF. The DNA for the CDR3 is TGTGCCAGCAACTCTGAACAGGGGATAAGGTCACCCCTCCACTTT.